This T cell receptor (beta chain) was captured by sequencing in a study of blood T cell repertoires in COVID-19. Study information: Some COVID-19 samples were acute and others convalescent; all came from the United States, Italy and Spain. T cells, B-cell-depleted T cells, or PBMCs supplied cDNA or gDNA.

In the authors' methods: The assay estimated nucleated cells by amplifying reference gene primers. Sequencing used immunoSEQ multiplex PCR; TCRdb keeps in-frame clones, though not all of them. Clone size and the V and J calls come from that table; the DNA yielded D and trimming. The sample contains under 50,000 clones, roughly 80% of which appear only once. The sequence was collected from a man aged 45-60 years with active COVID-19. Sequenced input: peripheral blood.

In DNA, the CDR3 is TGTGCCAGCAGTTACGGAGAAGGAAACACCATATATTTT. Translated, it gives CASSYGEGNTIYF. The chain employs TRBV6-6 and TRBJ1-3; the D is unclear. The V gene's germline CDR1 is MNHNY and CDR2 SVGAGI (reference sequence). V shed 2 bases and J shed 4 bases, with 6 bases lying between them. CDR3 length: 13 amino acids.